The table lists the clone carrying this T cell receptor (beta chain) with a few counts. Its target is unknown. Unique molecular identifiers were incorporated when the TCRbeta library was constructed. MiXCR, applied by TCRdb to the PCR reads, yields one record per CDR3 protein. The sample yields some 840,000 distinct CDR3 sequences, around 17% seen once. The data are from a study of T-cell reconstitution after alpha-beta-depleted transplantation in children. Per germline, CDR1 SGHAT and CDR2 FQNNGV. Deletions cut 1 base from V and 9 bases from J, with 19 bases between. The CDR3 is 15 amino acids. Regarding the study as a whole: Where some patients showed high TCRbeta diversity at day 60, it came from recipient T cells and thymic progenitors that had survived. Roughly two months post-transplant, alpha-beta T cells reportedly originated from several hundred graft clones that had expanded. T-cell numbers and diversity one year post-transplant derived largely from freshly generated T cells.

The sequence was obtained from a male patient younger than 18 who had a stem cell transplant for acute lymphoblastic leukemia, so the T cells may come from the graft donor. The chain couples TRBV11-2 to TRBJ2-7, with D possibly matching TRBD2 (6 bases). The material sequenced was PBMCs, mostly from graft donor cells, taken 360 days after TCRalphabeta/CD19-depleted stem cell transplant. CDR3 region: CASSLVKGGNRGQYF. DNA for the CDR3: TGTGCCAGCAGCTTAGTGAAGGGAGGCAACCGGGGGCAGTACTTC.